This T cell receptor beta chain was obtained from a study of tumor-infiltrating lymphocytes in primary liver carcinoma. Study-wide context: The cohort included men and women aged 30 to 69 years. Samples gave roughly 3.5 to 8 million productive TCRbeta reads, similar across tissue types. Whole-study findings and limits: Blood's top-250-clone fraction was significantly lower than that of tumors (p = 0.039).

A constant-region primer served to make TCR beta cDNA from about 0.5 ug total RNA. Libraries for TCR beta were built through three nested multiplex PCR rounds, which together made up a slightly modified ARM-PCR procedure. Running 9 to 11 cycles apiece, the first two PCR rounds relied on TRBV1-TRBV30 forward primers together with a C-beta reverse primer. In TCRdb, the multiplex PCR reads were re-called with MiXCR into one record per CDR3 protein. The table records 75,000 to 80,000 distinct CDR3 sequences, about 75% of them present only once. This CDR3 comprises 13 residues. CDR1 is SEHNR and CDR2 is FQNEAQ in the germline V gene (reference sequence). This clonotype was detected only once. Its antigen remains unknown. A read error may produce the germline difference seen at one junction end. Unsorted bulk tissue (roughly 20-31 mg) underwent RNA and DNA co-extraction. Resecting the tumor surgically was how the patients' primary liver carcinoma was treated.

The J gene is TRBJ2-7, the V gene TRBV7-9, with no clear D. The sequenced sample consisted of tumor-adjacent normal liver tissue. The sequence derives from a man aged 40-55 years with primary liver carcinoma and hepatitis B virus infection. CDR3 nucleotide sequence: TGTACCAGCAGCTTAGCCGTAGAGCTCGGGCAGTACTTC. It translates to CTSSLAVELGQYF. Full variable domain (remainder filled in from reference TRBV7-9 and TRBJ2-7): DTGVSQNPRHKITKRGQNVTFRCDPISEHNRLYWYRQTLGQGPEFLTYFQNEAQLEKSRLLSDRFSAERPKGSFSTLEIQRTEQGDSAMYLCTSSLAVELGQYFGPGTRLTVT.